This T cell receptor beta chain appears in the sequencing data of a study of blood T cell repertoires in COVID-19. Study summary: Samples of COVID-19 (acute and convalescent) were obtained from the United States, Italy and Spain. PBMCs, B-cell-depleted T cells, or T cells were the source of the cDNA or gDNA that made up the material.

Trimming pared 0 bases from V and 2 bases from J, leaving 12 bases between. Germline CDR1 and CDR2: SGHRS and YFSETQ. This CDR3 is built from 16 residues. In the study's own analysis: Reference gene primer amplification gave nucleated cell count estimates. Clones were read by immunoSEQ multiplex PCR, and TCRdb kept only the in-frame ones, dropping some. Clone size and the V and J calls come from that table; the DNA yielded D and trimming. The sample holds tens of thousands of clones, approximately 82% seen once. The sequence was obtained from a woman over 75 with acute or convalescent COVID-19. What was sequenced was peripheral blood. This rearrangement joins TRBV5-1 to TRBJ2-4; unclear D gene. CDR3 sequence (DNA): TGCGCCAGCAGCTTGGGAGGATCCGGTACCAAAAACATTCAGTACTTC. Amino acids: CASSLGGSGTKNIQYF.